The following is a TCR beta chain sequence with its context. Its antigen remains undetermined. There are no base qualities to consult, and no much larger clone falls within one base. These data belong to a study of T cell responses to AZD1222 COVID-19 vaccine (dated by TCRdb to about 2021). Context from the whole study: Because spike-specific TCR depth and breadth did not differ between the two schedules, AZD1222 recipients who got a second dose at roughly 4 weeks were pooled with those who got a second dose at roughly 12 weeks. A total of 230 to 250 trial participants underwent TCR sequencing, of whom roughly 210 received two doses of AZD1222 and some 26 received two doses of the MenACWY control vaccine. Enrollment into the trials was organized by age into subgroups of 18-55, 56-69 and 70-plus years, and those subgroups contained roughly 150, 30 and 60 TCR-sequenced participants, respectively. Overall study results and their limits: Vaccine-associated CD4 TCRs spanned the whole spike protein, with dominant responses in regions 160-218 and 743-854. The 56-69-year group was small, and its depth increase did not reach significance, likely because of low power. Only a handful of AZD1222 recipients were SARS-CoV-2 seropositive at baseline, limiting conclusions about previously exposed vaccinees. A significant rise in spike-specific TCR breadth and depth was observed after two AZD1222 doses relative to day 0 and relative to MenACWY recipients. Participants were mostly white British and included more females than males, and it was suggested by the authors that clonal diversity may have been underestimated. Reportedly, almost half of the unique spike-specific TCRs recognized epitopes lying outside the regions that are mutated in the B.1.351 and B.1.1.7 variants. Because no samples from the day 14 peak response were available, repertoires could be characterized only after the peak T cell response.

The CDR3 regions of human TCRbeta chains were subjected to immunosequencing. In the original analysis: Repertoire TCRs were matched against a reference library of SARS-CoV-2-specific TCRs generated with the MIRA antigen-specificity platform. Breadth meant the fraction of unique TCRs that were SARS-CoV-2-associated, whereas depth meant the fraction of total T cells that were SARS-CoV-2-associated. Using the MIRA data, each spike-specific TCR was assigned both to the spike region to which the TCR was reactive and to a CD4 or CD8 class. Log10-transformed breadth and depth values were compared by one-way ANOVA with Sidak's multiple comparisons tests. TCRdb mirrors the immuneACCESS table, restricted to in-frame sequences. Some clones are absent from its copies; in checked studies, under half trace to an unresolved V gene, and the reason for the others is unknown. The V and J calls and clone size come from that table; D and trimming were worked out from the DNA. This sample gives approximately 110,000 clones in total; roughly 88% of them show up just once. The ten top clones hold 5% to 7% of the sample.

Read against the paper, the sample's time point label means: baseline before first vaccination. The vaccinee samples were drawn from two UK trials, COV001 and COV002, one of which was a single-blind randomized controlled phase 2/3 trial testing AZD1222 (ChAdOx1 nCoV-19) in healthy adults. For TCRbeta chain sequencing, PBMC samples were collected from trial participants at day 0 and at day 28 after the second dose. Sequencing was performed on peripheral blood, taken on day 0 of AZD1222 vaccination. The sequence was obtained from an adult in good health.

The CDR3 protein is CASSLEGNYGYTF. The DNA sequence is TGTGCCAGCAGCTTAGAAGGGAACTATGGCTACACCTTC. The sequence links TRBV7-2 to TRBJ1-2, with no reliable assignment of the D segment. The junction carries 5 bases between V and J, which are trimmed by 1 base and 2 bases respectively. The germline V gene gives CDR1 as SGHTA and CDR2 as FQGNSA. CDR3 length: 13 amino acids, cysteine to phenylalanine. Only CDR3 DNA remains: 39 bases, in frame from the first base.